This TCR beta chain stems from a study of T cells in Graves' hyperthyroidism and ophthalmopathy. This clonotype has a count of ten or more. The TCR beta CDR3 regions underwent amplification using RNA transcripts as the source. The TCR CDR3 first-round RT-PCR relied on the HTBI primer set. One entry per CDR3 protein, called by TCRdb with MiXCR from the multiplex PCR reads. The data contain hundreds of thousands of distinct CDR3 sequences, more than 15% of them seen just once; the ten biggest clones take up roughly 7.7%. CDR1 is LNHDA, CDR2 SQIVND, per germline (reference sequence). Trimming took 3 bases from V and 3 from J; bases not matched to a gene: 11. The CDR3 length is 18 residues. Exclusion followed for patients with uncontrolled infection, other autoimmune disease, pregnancy or lactation.

The sample was blood. This sequence originates from a woman under 30 with Graves' hyperthyroidism. The chain uses TRBV19 and TRBJ2-7; 13 bases fit TRBD2. CDR3 sequence: CASSIPGLAGTKVYEQYF. As DNA, the CDR3 is TGTGCCAGTAGTATCCCGGGACTAGCGGGAACTAAAGTCTACGAGCAGTACTTC.